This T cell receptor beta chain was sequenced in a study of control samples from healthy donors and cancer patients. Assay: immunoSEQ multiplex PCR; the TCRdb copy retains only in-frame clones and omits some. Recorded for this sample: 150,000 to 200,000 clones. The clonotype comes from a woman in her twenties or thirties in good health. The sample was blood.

This CDR3 is CASSPMTSGGGYQETQYF. CDR3 nucleotide sequence: TGTGCCAGCAGCCCGATGACTAGCGGGGGGGGGTACCAAGAGACCCAGTACTTC. This chain links TRBV13 with TRBJ2-5, with 14 bases matching TRBD2. The J segment lost 0 bases and the V segment lost 5 bases, leaving 8 bases of the junction unmatched. Germline V gives CDR1 PRHDT, CDR2 FYEKMQ (reference sequence). The CDR3 contains 18 residues.